This T cell receptor beta chain was observed in a study of T cell repertoires in cytomegalovirus infection. Study-wide findings and caveats: What dominated the ex vivo response were HLA-C-restricted CMV-specific TCR beta clonotypes.

A single count supports this clonotype. Its antigen is still unknown. CDR1 and CDR2 (germline): SNHLY, FYNNEI. This CDR3 contains 13 residues. The germline V and J ends were trimmed by 6 bases and 8 bases, with 13 bases remaining between them. One entry per CDR3 protein, called by TCRdb with MiXCR from the reads. The repertoire holds 450,000 to 550,000 distinct CDR3 sequences, with under 55% as singletons. The genes are TRBV2 and TRBJ1-4, with D perhaps TRBD1 (5 bases). The sequenced sample was cultured PBMCs, obtained from culture after CMV antigen stimulation. The TCR sequence derives from a human donor in good health (CMV status not recorded). Some clones in this sample may be carry-over from other donors' samples. The CDR3 loop reads CASRGGDREKLFF. DNA for the CDR3: TGTGCCAGCAGGGGGGGTGATCGGGAAAAACTGTTTTTT.